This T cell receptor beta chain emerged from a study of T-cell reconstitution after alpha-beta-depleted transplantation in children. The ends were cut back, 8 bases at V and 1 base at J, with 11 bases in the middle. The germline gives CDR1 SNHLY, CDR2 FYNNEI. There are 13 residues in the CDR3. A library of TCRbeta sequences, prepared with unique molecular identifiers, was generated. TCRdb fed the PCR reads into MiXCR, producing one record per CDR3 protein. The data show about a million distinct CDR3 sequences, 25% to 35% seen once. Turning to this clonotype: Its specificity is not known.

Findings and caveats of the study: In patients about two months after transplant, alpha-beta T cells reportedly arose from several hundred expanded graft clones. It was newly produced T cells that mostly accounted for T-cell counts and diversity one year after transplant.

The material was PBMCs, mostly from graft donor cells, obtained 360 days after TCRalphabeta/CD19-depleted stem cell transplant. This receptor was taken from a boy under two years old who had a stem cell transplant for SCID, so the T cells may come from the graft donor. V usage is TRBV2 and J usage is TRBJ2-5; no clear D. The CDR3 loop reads CASGEDGQETQYF. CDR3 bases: TGTGCCAGCGGCGAGGACGGCCAAGAGACCCAGTACTTC.